The 28 T cell receptor beta chains presented below share a single source sample, sequenced in a study of vaccination effects on CD4 cells after COVID-19. Viral peptide pool expansion of antigen-specific CD4+ T cells preceded sequencing in the ViraFEST assay. Investigators separated out CD4+ T cells once about 10 days of culture had passed. Vaccinated participants had no history of SARS-CoV-2 infection and tested negative for nucleocapsid antibodies. The antigens for these receptors are not known. TCRdb's copy holds only in-frame clones and misses some; the assay was immunoSEQ multiplex PCR. The table includes fewer than 65,000 clones, less than 80% detected once. The material sequenced was CD4+ T cells from PBMCs cultured with HCoV-OC43 spike peptides, taken before COVID-19 vaccination. Described subset: HCoV-OC43 spike overlapping peptide pool stimulation. These receptors all come from a human donor who received a COVID-19 vaccine.

The chain couples TRBV4-1 to TRBJ2-5, with TRBD2 matching 10 bases. This CDR3 contains 17 residues. The ends lost 3 bases at V and 2 bases at J; junction bases unmatched: 9. CDR1 is MGHRA, CDR2 YSYEKL, per germline. The CDR3 coding sequence is TGCGCCAGCAGCCAGGGGATCCTAGCGGGGGCGCAAGAGACCCAGTACTTC. Amino acid sequence: CASSQGILAGAQETQYF.

The chain uses TRBV24-1 and TRBJ1-2, with TRBD1 matching 8 bases. Looked up from germline, CDR1 is KGHDR and CDR2 is SFDVKD. The CDR3 covers 15 residues. V dropped 4 bases and J dropped 5; count of bases not matched to a gene: 8. The CDR3 loop is CATSDKTGAGYGYTF. Written as DNA, the CDR3 is TGTGCCACCAGTGACAAGACAGGGGCTGGGTATGGCTACACCTTC.

In this sample, this clone turned up once. The chain employs TRBV30 and TRBJ1-2; the D gene is possibly TRBD1 (5 bases). The germline gives CDR1 GTSNPN, CDR2 SVGIG (reference sequence). V was cut by 2 bases and J by 10 bases, with 14 bases left in between. The CDR3 runs 12 residues. CDR3 coding DNA: TGTGCCTGGAGTCGAGGGACCGTCGTCTACACCTTC. Protein sequence: CAWSRGTVVYTF. Supplemented by reference TRBV30 and TRBJ1-2, the full variable domain reads SQTIHQWPATLVQPVGSPLSLECTVEGTSNPNLYWYRQAAGRGLQLLFYSVGIGQISSEVPQNLSASRPQDRQFILSSKKLLLSDSGFYLCAWSRGTVVYTFGSGTRLTVV.

This clone was seen just once. V and J are TRBV12-5 and TRBJ2-7; D ambiguous. Looked up from germline, CDR1 is LGHNT and CDR2 is FRNRAP. V shed 7 bases and J shed 4 bases, with 14 bases lying between them. The CDR3 sequence is 13 residues long. The CDR3 spells CASVSGIRYEQYV. CDR3 DNA: TGTGCTAGTGTCTCAGGCATTCGGTACGAGCAGTACGTC.

The chain couples TRBV12-3 or TRBV12-4 to TRBJ1-2; 7 bases match TRBD1. V gave up 8 bases and J gave up 7 bases; unmatched junction bases: 7. This CDR3 has 12 residues. The CDR3 here is CASGRQGVGYTF. DNA of the CDR3: TGTGCCAGCGGGAGGCAGGGGGTTGGCTACACCTTC.

This chain joins TRBV28 and TRBJ2-1; weak D call: TRBD2 (6 bases). Germline V gives CDR1 MDHEN, CDR2 SYDVKM. The CDR3 has 12 residues. Trimming removed 4 bases from V and 6 bases from J, with 7 bases in between. CDR3 sequence: CASSSAGNEQFF. CDR3 sequence (DNA): TGTGCCAGCAGTTCAGCGGGCAATGAGCAGTTCTTC.

The chain employs TRBV5-5 and TRBJ1-2; D gene ambiguous. Germline loops: CDR1 SGHKS, CDR2 YYEKEE (reference sequence). This CDR3 spans 14 amino acids. The V gene lost 0 bases and the J gene lost 2 bases, with 8 bases spanning the gap. The DNA for the CDR3 is TGTGCCAGCAGCTTGGTCAGAACCAACTATGGCTACACCTTC. Protein: CASSLVRTNYGYTF.

This clone has only a few counts. This sequence joins TRBV23-1 and TRBJ1-5, with a tentative D call TRBD1 (5 bases). TRBV23-1 is recorded as an ORF, its role being uncertain. The CDR3 contains 17 residues. The germline V and J ends were trimmed by 4 bases and 0 bases, with 16 bases remaining between them. The CDR3 sequence: CASSPPLGVGSNQPQHF. The CDR3 nucleotides are TGCGCCAGCAGTCCCCCGTTGGGGGTGGGTAGCAATCAGCCCCAGCATTTT.

The CDR3 bases are TGTGCCAGCAGCGCCCGACTAGCGGGGGAATTTGACACCGGGGAGCTGTTTTTT. Its translation: CASSARLAGEFDTGELFF. V gene TRBV9 combines with J gene TRBJ2-2; the match to TRBD2 covers 12 bases. Germline CDR1 reads SGDLS; CDR2 reads YYNGEE. With 3 bases clipped from V and 3 bases from J, the junction kept 9 bases outside the gene matches. The CDR3 is made up of 18 amino acids.

This clone has just a few counts. The chain joins TRBV24-1 to TRBJ2-1; 9 bases fit TRBD1. This CDR3 is 15 amino acids long. In germline, CDR1 is KGHDR, CDR2 SFDVKD. J gave up 8 bases and V 3 bases, and 7 bases lay outside the gene matches. The CDR3 bases are TGTGCCACCAGTGATCCCGGGACAGGGACCTATGAGCAGTTCTTC. Amino acid sequence: CATSDPGTGTYEQFF.

The chain has TRBV9 and TRBJ1-1; TRBD1 agrees at 8 bases. The junction had 3 bases not matched to a gene; V was cut back by 4 bases and J by 1 base. This CDR3 is built from 14 residues. Per germline, CDR1 SGDLS and CDR2 YYNGEE. The CDR3 here is CASSRDRKNTEAFF. The CDR3 coding sequence is TGTGCCAGCAGCCGGGACAGGAAGAACACTGAAGCTTTCTTT.

CDR3 protein: CASSQVGGVEAFF. CDR3 coding DNA: TGTGCCAGCAGCCAAGTCGGAGGAGTTGAAGCTTTCTTT. The chain joins TRBV4-2 to TRBJ1-1; D unclear. The germline V gene has CDR1 LGHNA and CDR2 YNFKEQ. Trimming took 1 base from V and 7 from J, leaving 10 bases between them. The CDR3 has 13 amino acids.

The chain has TRBV29-1 and TRBJ2-6; D may be TRBD1 (6 bases). The germline gives CDR1 SQVTM, CDR2 ANQGSEA. Trimming cost V 5 bases and J 1 base, with 9 bases left between them. CDR3 size: 14 residues. CDR3 sequence (DNA): TGCAGCGTTCGTACAGGGTCTGGGGCCAACGTCCTGACTTTC. Encoded protein: CSVRTGSGANVLTF.

The chain has TRBV5-1 and TRBJ2-2, with D possibly matching TRBD1 (5 bases). Trimming took off 1 base at V and 2 bases at J, with 12 bases between the two ends. Germline V lookup: CDR1 SGHRS, CDR2 YFSETQ. CDR3 length: 16 amino acids. In nucleotides, the CDR3 is TGCGCCAGCAGCTTGCTCTCTGGACAAAACACCGGGGAGCTGTTTTTT. Its protein product is CASSLLSGQNTGELFF.

The genes are TRBV24-1 and TRBJ2-2; D is perhaps TRBD1 (6 bases). The germline gives CDR1 KGHDR, CDR2 SFDVKD. The CDR3 covers 14 residues. Trimming stripped 3 bases from V and 4 bases from J, with 8 bases between. In DNA, the CDR3 is TGTGCCACCAGTGATACAGGGATCACCGGGGAGCTGTTTTTT. Translation gives CATSDTGITGELFF.

The chain carries TRBV7-9 and TRBJ2-2, with D perhaps matching TRBD1 (6 bases). CDR3 size: 15 residues. V was clipped by 5 bases and J by 0 bases, with 10 bases between them. In germline, CDR1 is SEHNR, CDR2 FQNEAQ (reference sequence). CDR3 sequence: CASSHRTANTGELFF. The CDR3 nucleotides are TGTGCCAGCAGCCACAGGACAGCGAACACCGGGGAGCTGTTTTTT.

V usage is TRBV3-1 (or the pseudogene TRBV3-2) and J usage is TRBJ1-1; TRBD1 might be the D (5 bases). V was trimmed by 5 bases and J by 10 bases, leaving 14 bases between them. Germline CDR1 and CDR2: LGHDT and YNNKEL (reference sequence). The CDR3 loop spans 12 amino acids. CDR3 loop: CASSSWMGPAFF. The CDR3, as DNA: TGTGCCAGCAGCTCTTGGATGGGGCCAGCTTTCTTT.

This chain joins TRBV5-6 and TRBJ2-3; no reliable D call. Trimming left V 4 bases short and J 9 bases short, with 15 bases between. Germline V gene sequence: CDR1 SGHDT, CDR2 YYEEEE. The CDR3 contains 13 residues. The CDR3 loop reads CASSLVPWPTQYF. The CDR3, as DNA: TGTGCCAGCAGCCTGGTCCCCTGGCCGACGCAGTATTTT. Variable domain in full (rest from reference TRBV5-6 and TRBJ2-3): DAGVTQSPTHLIKTRGQQVTLRCSPKSGHDTVSWYQQALGQGPQFIFQYYEEEERQRGNFPDRFSGHQFPNYSSELNVNALLLGDSALYLCASSLVPWPTQYFGPGTRLTVL.

The chain is built from TRBV5-1 and TRBJ1-2, with 10 bases that match TRBD1. Germline loops: CDR1 SGHRS, CDR2 YFSETQ. The CDR3 extends over 15 amino acids. V was pared by 3 bases and J by 5 bases, with 7 bases of the junction left unmatched. CDR3 protein: CASSSLGQGRYGYTF. CDR3 nucleotide sequence: TGCGCCAGCAGCTCCCTGGGACAGGGGCGTTATGGCTACACCTTC.

The V call is TRBV30, the J call TRBJ2-1, with D possibly being TRBD2 (8 bases). The CDR3 has 16 amino acids. Per germline, CDR1 GTSNPN and CDR2 SVGIG (reference sequence). The germline V and J ends were trimmed by 3 bases and 6 bases, with 21 bases remaining between them. DNA for the CDR3: TGTGCCTGGAGGAAACCGGGAGGGGGCAGCTTCAATGAGCAGTTCTTC. Its protein is CAWRKPGGGSFNEQFF.

The chain employs TRBV6-2 or TRBV6-3 and TRBJ2-7; weak D call: TRBD2 (7 bases). Germline CDR1 and CDR2: MNHEY and SVGEGT. CDR3 length: 14 residues. Trimming pared 0 bases from V and 7 bases from J, leaving 13 bases between. The CDR3 DNA is TGTGCCAGCAGTTACTCGAATAGGGGGGGGGAGCAGTACGTC. Translation: CASSYSNRGGEQYV.

In DNA, the CDR3 is TGTGCCAGCAGCGAGGGGCCGGGTAGGGGCGAGACCCAGTACTTC. It translates to CASSEGPGRGETQYF. The V and J genes are TRBV9 and TRBJ2-5; D might be TRBD1 (5 bases). This CDR3 region has 15 residues. From germline, CDR1 is SGDLS and CDR2 YYNGEE. The V end lost 3 bases, the J end lost 5 bases, and 17 bases lay between the germline ends. The full variable domain, its missing parts supplied by reference TRBV9 and TRBJ2-5, is DSGVTQTPKHLITATGQRVTLRCSPRSGDLSVYWYQQSLDQGLQFLIQYYNGEERAKGNILERFSAQQFPDLHSELNLSSLELGDSALYFCASSEGPGRGETQYFGPGTRLLVL.

The chain has TRBV6-6 and TRBJ1-2; the D gene is possibly TRBD1 (6 bases). With 0 bases removed from V and 0 bases from J, the gap between germline ends came to 8 bases. Germline values: CDR1 MNHNY, CDR2 SVGAGI (reference sequence). The CDR3 spans 15 residues. CDR3 DNA sequence: TGTGCCAGCAGTTACTCCGGACAGTCTAACTATGGCTACACCTTC. It specifies CASSYSGQSNYGYTF.

The chain has TRBV6-1 and TRBJ2-2; 9 bases align to TRBD1. The V and J ends lost 6 bases and 7 bases, in that order; junction bases with no gene match: 9. The V gene's germline CDR1 is MNHNS and CDR2 SASEGT. This CDR3 is built from 15 residues. The CDR3 loop reads CASRGTGGVHGELFF. CDR3 nucleotides: TGTGCCAGCAGAGGTACAGGGGGCGTCCACGGGGAGCTGTTTTTT.

The chain has TRBV5-8 and TRBJ2-3; weak D call: TRBD1 (6 bases). The V gene's germline CDR1 is SGHTS and CDR2 YDEGEE. The CDR3 consists of 15 residues. Trimming took off 7 bases at V and 2 bases at J, with 17 bases between the two ends. The CDR3 loop is CASPSQGISTDTQYF. Here the CDR3 DNA reads TGTGCCAGCCCATCTCAGGGGATTTCCACAGATACGCAGTATTTT.

This chain joins TRBV2 and TRBJ1-6; 9 bases are shared with TRBD1. With V trimmed by 6 bases and J by 14 bases, 5 bases remained unmatched. The CDR3 is 12 residues long. From germline, CDR1 is SNHLY and CDR2 FYNNEI. In DNA, the CDR3 is TGTGCCAGCAGACAGGGGGCGCAGGCCCTCCACTTT. Protein product: CASRQGAQALHF.

The CDR3 protein is CASPGQGGLEQYV. CDR3 sequence (DNA): TGTGCCAGTCCGGGACAGGGAGGGCTTGAGCAGTACGTC. The chain uses TRBV7-3 and TRBJ2-7, with TRBD1 matching over 9 bases. The CDR3 spans 13 residues. Trimming took 9 bases from V and 7 from J; bases not matched to a gene: 10. Germline V CDR1 and CDR2: SGHTA, FQGTGA.

The chain carries TRBV3-1 (or the pseudogene TRBV3-2) and TRBJ2-1, with TRBD2 identical over 11 bases. The CDR3 loop spans 16 amino acids. CDR1 is LGHDT and CDR2 is YNNKEL in the germline V gene (reference sequence). V lost 4 bases to trimming and J lost 5 bases; unmatched junction nucleotides: 7. The CDR3 sequence: CASSPGGLAVHNEQFF. CDR3 in DNA: TGTGCCAGCAGCCCTGGGGGACTAGCGGTTCACAATGAGCAGTTCTTC.